This T cell receptor beta chain comes out of a study of blood T cell repertoires in COVID-19. Germline V CDR1 and CDR2: GTSNPN, SVGIG (reference sequence). Trimming took 4 bases from V and 8 from J, leaving 9 bases between them. The CDR3 totals 11 residues. The data were produced by immunoSEQ multiplex PCR, yet TCRdb's version contains in-frame clones alone and is incomplete. The repertoire holds under 300,000 clones, with over 75% as singletons. This clonotype originated in a woman in her 40s who had been exposed to COVID-19. Sequenced: PBMCs or T cells enriched from blood (not recorded which). The chain employs TRBV30 and TRBJ1-3; unclear D gene. This CDR3 is CAWTFRDTIYF. CDR3 sequence (DNA): TGTGCCTGGACTTTTCGGGACACCATATATTTT.